The clone carrying this T cell receptor (beta chain) has more than one count but fewer than ten. The antigen remains undetermined. In the authors' methods: Between-group CDR3 differences, defined by clinicopathological status, yielded a distant-metastasis classifier for papillary thyroid cancer. Through MiXCR, TCRdb re-clonotyped the PCR reads. TCRdb's processing, not the authors' own work, is the source of the V and J calls. The sample has around 37,000 clones; around 20% are singletons. This sample is part of a study of metastatic and nonmetastatic thyroid tumors. Study-level information: Both malignant and benign thyroid patients supplied peripheral blood and tumor or nodule tissue samples, across which the repertoires of these patients were then compared. The study, taken as a whole, reports: It was reported that TCR beta diversity was significantly higher in malignant thyroid tumors than benign nodules, in blood and tumor.

The CDR3 sequence is 17 residues long. Germline values: CDR1 MDHEN, CDR2 SYDVKM. Trimming took off 3 bases at V and 5 bases at J, with 23 bases between the two ends. Patients had received no treatment of any kind before thyroid surgery. The sequenced sample consisted of blood. The clonotype comes from a female donor with papillary thyroid cancer or a benign thyroid nodule (not recorded which). Some clones in this sample may be carry-over from other donors' samples. This sequence joins TRBV28 and TRBJ2-7; the D gene is possibly TRBD1 (7 bases). CDR3 sequence (DNA): TGTGCCAGCAGTTTGGAGGGGGCCGCGATTTTAGGCGACGAGCAGTACTTC. Translating gives CASSLEGAAILGDEQYF.